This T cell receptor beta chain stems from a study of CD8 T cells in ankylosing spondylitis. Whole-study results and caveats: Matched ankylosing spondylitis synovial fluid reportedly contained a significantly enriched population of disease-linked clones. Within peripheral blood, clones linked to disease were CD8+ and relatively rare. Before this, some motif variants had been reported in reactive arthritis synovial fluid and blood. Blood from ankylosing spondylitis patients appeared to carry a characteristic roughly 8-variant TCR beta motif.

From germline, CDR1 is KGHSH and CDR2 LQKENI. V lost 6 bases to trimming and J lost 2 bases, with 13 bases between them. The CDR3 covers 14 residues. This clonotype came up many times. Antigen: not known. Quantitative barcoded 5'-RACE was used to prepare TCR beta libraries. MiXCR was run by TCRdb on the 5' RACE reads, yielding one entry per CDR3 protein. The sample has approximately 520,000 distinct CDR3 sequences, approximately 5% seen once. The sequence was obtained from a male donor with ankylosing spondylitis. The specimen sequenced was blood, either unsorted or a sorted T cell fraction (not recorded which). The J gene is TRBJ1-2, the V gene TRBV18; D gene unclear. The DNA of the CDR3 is TGTGCCAGCTCCTACCGCCAGGAGAACTATGGCTACACCTTC. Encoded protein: CASSYRQENYGYTF.